The text below deals with one T cell receptor (beta chain). The antigen is not known. This sample was included in a study of a mutant IDH1 vaccine in newly diagnosed glioma. The wider study: Previous treatment comprised radiotherapy, temozolomide, or both, mostly both. Study results and caveats: Seemingly, pseudoprogression had no relation to changes in the top peripheral T cell clonotypes.

This CDR3 has 17 residues. Between the trimmed V and J ends, which lost 0 bases and 8 bases, there was a span of 20 bases. Germline CDR1 LGHNA, CDR2 YSLEER. The repertoire was sequenced with immunoSEQ multiplex PCR; TCRdb's copy has only in-frame clones and lacks some. The sample carries roughly 68,000 clones, 70% to 80% recorded once. As for time point: baseline, week 1 (first vaccination visit). Sample treatment: pre-vaccination baseline after standard-of-care therapy. In every donor, the tumor was a new WHO grade 3 or 4 IDH1-mutant, ATRX-lost astrocytoma. This clonotype was obtained from a man between 50 and 59 years old with glioma. This chain joins TRBV4-3 and TRBJ2-1; no reliable D call. Specimen: PBMCs, collected from a glioma patient treated with radiotherapy, temozolomide or both. CDR3 sequence reads: CASSQDWNSKNSHEQFF. The DNA for the CDR3 is TGCGCCAGCAGCCAAGATTGGAACTCAAAGAATTCGCATGAGCAGTTCTTC.